Each of the 26 T cell receptor beta chains below was sequenced from the same sample in a study of blood T cell repertoires in COVID-19. Profiling relied on immunoSEQ multiplex PCR, and the TCRdb table lists in-frame clones only, not all of them. The sample has approximately 15,000 clones, around 80% seen once; the top ten hold 16%. The material sequenced was peripheral blood. These receptors all come from a human donor in a cohort sampled during active COVID-19.

This clone is medium-sized (0.01 to 0.1%) by share. J is TRBJ2-7 and V is TRBV6-2 or TRBV6-3; TRBD2 aligns across 7 bases. The length of the CDR3 is 13 residues. The junction had 6 bases not matched to a gene; V was cut back by 6 bases and J by 4 bases. The germline V gene encodes CDR1 MNHEY and CDR2 SVGEGT. The CDR3: CASSPGGLYEQYF. The CDR3 region has the DNA TGTGCCAGCAGCCCGGGGGGACTGTACGAGCAGTACTTC.

The J gene is TRBJ1-1, the V gene TRBV29-1; D gene ambiguous. The CDR3 sequence is 12 residues long. Germline loops: CDR1 SQVTM, CDR2 ANQGSEA. With 6 bases removed from V and 0 bases from J, the gap between germline ends came to 8 bases. CDR3 amino acids: CSVLEMNTEAFF. CDR3 nucleotide sequence: TGCAGCGTCCTTGAGATGAACACTGAAGCTTTCTTT.

V gene TRBV4-1 combines with J gene TRBJ1-2; D is perhaps TRBD1 (6 bases). Germline-derived CDR1 and CDR2 are MGHRA and YSYEKL. Trimming stripped 0 bases from V and 7 bases from J, with 12 bases between. The CDR3 covers 14 residues. The CDR3 loop is CASSQEWGLGGYTF. In DNA, the CDR3 is TGCGCCAGCAGCCAAGAGTGGGGGCTAGGTGGCTACACCTTC.

This chain links TRBV2 with TRBJ1-1, with 7 bases identical to TRBD1. This CDR3 is built from 14 residues. V shed 6 bases and J 6 bases; nucleotides not matched to a gene: 10. Per the germline V gene, CDR1 is SNHLY and CDR2 is FYNNEI. The CDR3 DNA sequence: TGTGCCAGCAGGTTAGGGGGCGCGGGCGCTGAAGCTTTCTTT. Translation: CASRLGGAGAEAFF.

The chain links TRBV18 to TRBJ2-1; TRBD2 matches 8 bases. The germline gives CDR1 KGHSH, CDR2 LQKENI. Trimming cost V 10 bases and J 1 base; bases outside gene matches: 12. The CDR3 extends over 16 amino acids. The CDR3 DNA reads as TGTGCCACCCTCCACGGCGGACTAGCTTCCTACAATGAGCAGTTCTTC. Translated: CATLHGGLASYNEQFF.

The rearrangement uses TRBV5-5 and TRBJ1-2, with TRBD1 as a possible D gene (6 bases). The CDR3 loop spans 14 amino acids. In germline, CDR1 is SGHKS, CDR2 YYEKEE (reference sequence). Trimming stripped 4 bases from V and 3 bases from J, with 13 bases between. The CDR3 reads CASSGGTGDYGYTF. CDR3 sequence (DNA): TGTGCCAGCAGCGGGGGCACCGGGGACTATGGCTACACCTTC.

This clone has just a few counts. The chain has TRBV18 and TRBJ1-5, with 9 bases lining up with TRBD1. CDR1 is KGHSH, CDR2 LQKENI, per germline. J gave up 7 bases and V 3 bases, and 7 bases lay outside the gene matches. The CDR3 contains 15 residues. CDR3 DNA: TGTGCCAGCTCACCCGCGGACAGGGGAGGGCAGCCCCAGCATTTT. Protein product: CASSPADRGGQPQHF.

The rearrangement links TRBV7-2 to TRBJ2-4; 9 nucleotides match TRBD2. Germline V CDR1 and CDR2: SGHTA, FQGNSA. The CDR3 spans 18 residues. With 3 bases clipped from V and 3 bases from J, the junction kept 12 bases outside the gene matches. CDR3 region: CASSFSGGQGRVKNIQYF. For the CDR3, the DNA is TGTGCCAGCAGCTTCAGCGGGGGGCAAGGGAGGGTCAAAAACATTCAGTACTTC.

The chain couples TRBV19 to TRBJ1-4, with 10 bases matching TRBD1. The CDR3 totals 13 residues. Per germline, CDR1 LNHDA and CDR2 SQIVND (reference sequence). Trimming removed 9 bases from V and 8 bases from J; junction bases left unmatched: 6. The CDR3 region is CASRQGAGEKLFF. The CDR3 bases are TGTGCCAGCCGACAGGGGGCCGGAGAAAAACTGTTTTTT.

V is TRBV5-4 and J is TRBJ2-3, with a weak D call TRBD1 (6 bases). Germline-derived CDR1 and CDR2 are SGHNT and YYREEE (reference sequence). Trimming shortened V by 4 bases and J by 1 base, and 13 bases separated the two germline ends. The CDR3 extends over 15 amino acids. CDR3 coding DNA: TGTGCCAGCAGCCCCCGGGACACACGCACAGATACGCAGTATTTT. As protein: CASSPRDTRTDTQYF. Based on the CDR3 plus reference TRBV5-4 and TRBJ2-3, the full variable domain is ETGVTQSPTHLIKTRGQQVTLRCSSQSGHNTVSWYQQALGQGPQFIFQYYREEENGRGNFPPRFSGLQFPNYSSELNVNALELDDSALYLCASSPRDTRTDTQYFGPGTRLTVL.

The chain combines TRBV3-1 (or the pseudogene TRBV3-2) with TRBJ1-1; TRBD1 matches 8 bases. The length of the CDR3 is 15 residues. With 3 bases clipped from V and 1 base from J, the junction kept 4 bases outside the gene matches. Per germline, CDR1 LGHDT and CDR2 YNNKEL (reference sequence). The CDR3 DNA reads TGTGCCAGCAGCCATTCCGGGACAGGGAACACTGAAGCTTTCTTT. Protein: CASSHSGTGNTEAFF.

The V and J genes are TRBV4-3 and TRBJ1-4, with D possibly being TRBD1 (5 bases). This CDR3 spans 14 amino acids. Between the trimmed V and J ends, which lost 3 bases and 8 bases, there was a span of 13 bases. Germline CDR1 and CDR2: LGHNA and YSLEER. The CDR3 DNA follows: TGCGCCAGCAGCCACAGGGTCTTCGGGGAAAAACTGTTTTTT. It yields the protein CASSHRVFGEKLFF.

The V gene is TRBV3-1 (or the pseudogene TRBV3-2), the J gene TRBJ2-3, with 8 positions matching TRBD1. Germline CDR1 LGHDT, CDR2 YNNKEL (reference sequence). The CDR3 has 19 amino acids. V lost 3 bases to trimming and J lost 0 bases; unmatched junction nucleotides: 14. CDR3 in amino acids: CASSHHEDRGETSTDTQYF. For the CDR3, the DNA is TGTGCCAGCAGCCACCACGAAGACAGGGGCGAAACTAGCACAGATACGCAGTATTTT.

This chain joins TRBV28 and TRBJ1-1; 7 nucleotides align to TRBD1. The CDR3 is 15 amino acids. The germline V gene encodes CDR1 MDHEN and CDR2 SYDVKM. With 4 bases clipped from V and 11 bases from J, the junction kept 16 bases outside the gene matches. The CDR3 is CASSSSRTGGFGAFF. The CDR3 DNA follows: TGTGCCAGCAGTTCGTCGAGGACAGGAGGGTTCGGCGCTTTCTTT.

The chain is built from TRBV11-3 and TRBJ2-6, with 8 bases matching TRBD1. This CDR3 comprises 16 residues. The germline V gene encodes CDR1 SGHNT and CDR2 YENEEA. V shed 5 bases, J shed 1 base, and the junction held 4 bases outside the gene matches. CDR3 DNA sequence: TGTGCCAGCAGCGAAGGACAGGGATCTGGGGCCAACGTCCTGACTTTC. It codes for CASSEGQGSGANVLTF.

This clone was counted a single time. This chain links TRBV7-3 with TRBJ2-5; the D gene is possibly TRBD1 (5 bases). Trimming cost V 4 bases and J 5 bases, with 11 bases left between them. The CDR3 length is 13 residues. The germline V gene has CDR1 SGHTA and CDR2 FQGTGA. CDR3 amino acids: CASSSQGGETQYF. In DNA, the CDR3 is TGTGCCAGCAGCTCGCAGGGTGGGGAGACCCAGTACTTC.

The V and J genes are TRBV11-3 and TRBJ2-7, with a weak D call TRBD1 (5 bases). CDR3 length equals 13 residues. The germline V gene encodes CDR1 SGHNT and CDR2 YENEEA. V lost 1 base, J lost 7 bases, and 11 bases lay in between. This CDR3 reads CASSLGGAREQYF. The CDR3 DNA follows: TGTGCCAGCAGCTTAGGTGGGGCTCGGGAGCAGTACTTC.

The rearrangement uses TRBV14 and TRBJ1-4; D is possibly TRBD1 (6 bases). Trimming stripped 4 bases from V and 6 bases from J, with 12 bases between. This CDR3 contains 14 residues. Germline V gene lookup returns CDR1 SGHDN and CDR2 FVKESK. In DNA form, the CDR3 reads TGTGCCAGCAGCCGGAGGAGGACAGATGAAAAACTGTTTTTT. It is translated as CASSRRRTDEKLFF. Full variable domain (outside the CDR3, taken from reference TRBV14 and TRBJ1-4): EAGVTQFPSHSVIEKGQTVTLRCDPISGHDNLYWYRRVMGKEIKFLLHFVKESKQDESGMPNNRFLAERTGGTYSTLKVQPAELEDSGVYFCASSRRRTDEKLFFGSGTQLSVL.

This clone was counted a single time. The V gene is TRBV19, the J gene TRBJ2-6; tentatively, D is TRBD2 (5 bases). V was clipped by 3 bases and J by 2 bases, with 14 bases between them. Germline values: CDR1 LNHDA, CDR2 SQIVND (reference sequence). There are 17 residues in the CDR3. CDR3 in amino acids: CASSIGGGFTGANVLTF. The DNA of the CDR3 is TGTGCCAGTAGTATCGGCGGAGGATTTACTGGGGCCAACGTCCTGACTTTC.

The chain combines TRBV7-3 with TRBJ2-2; TRBD2 aligns across 14 bases. CDR3 length: 18 amino acids. Germline CDR1 SGHTA, CDR2 FQGTGA. Germline trimming cut 5 bases from V and 2 bases from J; bases unmatched to any gene: 7. Here the CDR3 DNA reads TGTGCCAGCAGCCCAAACGGACTAGCGGGGGGCAACACCGGGGAGCTGTTTTTT. Residues: CASSPNGLAGGNTGELFF.

CDR3 sequence (DNA): TGTGCCAGCAGCTTAGCCCTACGCCGGGACAGCAACAATGAGCAGTTCTTC. It yields the protein CASSLALRRDSNNEQFF. The chain employs TRBV7-2 and TRBJ2-1; 7 nucleotides match TRBD1. The CDR3 sequence is 17 residues long. The V gene end was trimmed by 0 bases and the J gene end by 5 bases; junction bases not matched to a gene: 10. Germline loops: CDR1 SGHTA, CDR2 FQGNSA.

This clone qualifies as medium-sized. J is TRBJ2-3 and V is TRBV29-1, with TRBD2 identical over 12 bases. V lost 4 bases, J lost 2 bases, and 4 bases stayed unmatched. The CDR3 covers 15 residues. CDR1 SQVTM and CDR2 ANQGSEA come from the germline V gene. The CDR3 sequence is CSVAGTSGLTDTQYF. CDR3 in DNA: TGCAGCGTTGCAGGGACTAGCGGGCTCACAGATACGCAGTATTTT.

In this sample, this clone turned up once. This sequence joins TRBV11-2 and TRBJ1-2, with 9 bases matching TRBD1. The germline V gene has CDR1 SGHAT and CDR2 FQNNGV. The J segment lost 5 bases and the V segment lost 5 bases, leaving 21 bases of the junction unmatched. This CDR3 spans 19 amino acids. CDR3 sequence reads: CASSIIGGRGTGRGYGYTF. The CDR3 region has the DNA TGTGCCAGCAGCATTATAGGGGGACGCGGGACAGGGAGGGGGTATGGCTACACCTTC.

In its sample, this clone was seen once. This rearrangement joins TRBV7-9 to TRBJ2-7, with no clear D. This CDR3 is 13 amino acids long. V lost 3 bases to trimming and J lost 3 bases, with 9 bases between them. Germline V lookup: CDR1 SEHNR, CDR2 FQNEAQ (reference sequence). This CDR3 is CASSFGRHYEQYF. CDR3 in DNA: TGTGCCAGCAGCTTCGGCAGGCACTACGAGCAGTACTTC.

CDR3: CASSPEAGQDFSGANVLTF. CDR3 DNA: TGTGCCAGCAGTCCAGAAGCGGGACAGGACTTCTCTGGGGCCAACGTCCTGACTTTC. J is TRBJ2-6 and V is TRBV28; D is perhaps TRBD1 (8 bases). The germline V gene encodes CDR1 MDHEN and CDR2 SYDVKM. The CDR3 is 19 amino acids. V lost 5 bases and J 0 bases, leaving 20 bases between the germline ends.

The chain is built from TRBV10-3 and TRBJ2-7; 10 positions agree with TRBD2. J lost 0 bases, V lost 5 bases, and 4 bases had no gene match. The germline CDR1 and CDR2 sequences are ENHRY and SYGVKD. The CDR3 is 15 amino acids. The CDR3 is CAISNGLAASYEQYF. The CDR3 nucleotides are TGTGCCATCAGTAACGGACTAGCGGCCTCCTACGAGCAGTACTTC.